The clone carrying this TCR beta chain showed up just a few times. Antigen specificity is unknown. The sample is drawn from a study of T-cell memory formation after mild COVID-19. About the research overall: Largely donor-specific sequence clusters came from two donors. Study-level results: CD4/CD8 balance characterized clones contracting day 15 to 85, and CD4+ skew characterized later expanders.

V lost 6 bases, J lost 9 bases, and 16 bases stayed unmatched. The CDR3 runs 16 residues. TCR alpha and TCR beta cDNA libraries with sample barcodes and UMIs came from 5'RACE using constant-segment primers. Each CDR3 protein gets one entry after TCRdb re-called the 5' RACE reads with MiXCR. The data contain 350,000 to 500,000 distinct CDR3 sequences, more than 20% of them singletons. The sequencing input was PBMCs or a T cell subset sorted from them (not recorded which). The genes are TRBV12-3 or TRBV12-4 and TRBJ2-1, with 8 bases fitting TRBD2. The clonotype comes from an adult woman who had mild COVID-19 (a few samples of this study predate the infection). Cell type and time point are not known. In DNA form, the CDR3 reads TGTGCCAGCAGACTTAGGGGGACTAGGGATACAGTTGAGCAGTTCTTC. Encoded protein: CASRLRGTRDTVEQFF.